The present TCR beta chain was sequenced within a study of blood T cell repertoires in COVID-19. Turning to the study itself: Acute-phase and convalescent COVID-19 samples originated in the United States, Italy and Spain.

Libraries were prepared by immunoSEQ multiplex PCR; TCRdb keeps only in-frame clonotypes and omits some of them. The sample consists of roughly 200,000 clones, under 85% of them appearing once. The V end was cut by 5 bases, the J end by 0 bases, with 21 bases between. This CDR3 is built from 19 residues. Germline V gene sequence: CDR1 SGHRS, CDR2 YFSETQ. This clone has just one count. The sequencing input was peripheral blood. This sequence joins TRBV5-1 and TRBJ1-6, with D tentatively TRBD1 (5 bases). The source is a woman older than 75 with COVID-19, enrolled during active disease. The CDR3 sequence: CASSSSLLGGDSYNSPLHF. CDR3 coding DNA: TGCGCCAGCAGTTCTTCCCTCCTCGGGGGGGACTCCTATAATTCACCCCTCCACTTT.